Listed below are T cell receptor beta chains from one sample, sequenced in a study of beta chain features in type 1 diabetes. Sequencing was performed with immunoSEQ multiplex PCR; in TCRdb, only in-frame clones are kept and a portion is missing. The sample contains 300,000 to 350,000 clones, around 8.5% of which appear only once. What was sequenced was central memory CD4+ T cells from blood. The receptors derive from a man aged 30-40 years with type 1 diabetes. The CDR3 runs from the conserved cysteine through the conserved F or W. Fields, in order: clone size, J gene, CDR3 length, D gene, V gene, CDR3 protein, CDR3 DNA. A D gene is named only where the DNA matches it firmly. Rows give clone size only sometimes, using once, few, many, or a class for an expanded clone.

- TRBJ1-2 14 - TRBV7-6 CASSPLVGSYGYTF TGTGCCAGCAGCCCCCTGGTGGGTAGCTATGGCTACACCTTC
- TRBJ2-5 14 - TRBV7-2 CASVLGGARGTQYF TGTGCCAGCGTACTAGGAGGGGCGAGGGGGACCCAGTACTTC
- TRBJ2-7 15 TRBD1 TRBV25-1 CASSESGDRAYEQYF TGTGCCAGCAGTGAATCTGGAGACAGGGCCTACGAGCAGTACTTC
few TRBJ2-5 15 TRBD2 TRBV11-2 CASSPAGGAEETQYF TGTGCCAGCAGCCCAGCGGGGGGGGCCGAGGAGACCCAGTACTTC
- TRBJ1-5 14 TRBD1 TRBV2 CASSPGQGNQPQHF TGTGCCAGCAGTCCCGGACAGGGTAATCAGCCCCAGCATTTT
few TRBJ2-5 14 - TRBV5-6 CASSLESVEETQYF TGTGCCAGCAGCTTGGAGTCAGTAGAAGAGACCCAGTACTTC
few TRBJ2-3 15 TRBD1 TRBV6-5 CASSPQGPPTDTQYF TGTGCCAGCAGCCCACAGGGGCCTCCCACAGATACGCAGTATTTT
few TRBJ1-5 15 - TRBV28 CASSFLKGGNQPQHF TGTGCCAGCAGTTTCCTCAAGGGCGGCAATCAGCCCCAGCATTTT
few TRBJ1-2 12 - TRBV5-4 CASSFETYGYTF TGTGCCAGCAGCTTCGAAACCTATGGCTACACCTTC
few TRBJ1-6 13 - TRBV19 CASSTRNATPLHF TGTGCCAGTAGTACCAGGAATGCGACACCCCTCCACTTT
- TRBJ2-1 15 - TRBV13 CASSFGTDSYNEQFF TGTGCCAGCAGCTTCGGGACGGATTCCTACAATGAGCAGTTCTTC
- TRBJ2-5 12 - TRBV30 CAWQGYQETQYF TGTGCCTGGCAAGGATACCAAGAGACCCAGTACTTC
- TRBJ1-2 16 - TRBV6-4 CASSPNPVSGTYGYTF TGTGCCAGCAGCCCCAACCCTGTGTCAGGGACATATGGCTACACCTTC
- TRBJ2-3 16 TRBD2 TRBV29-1 CSGRLAGERSTDTQYF TGCAGCGGTCGACTAGCGGGGGAACGGAGCACAGATACGCAGTATTTT
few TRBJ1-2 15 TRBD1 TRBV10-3 CAISERQGGNYGYTF TGTGCCATCAGTGAGAGACAGGGGGGAAACTATGGCTACACCTTC
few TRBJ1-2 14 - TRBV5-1 CASSSTGMYGGYTF TGCGCCAGCAGCTCCACAGGGATGTATGGTGGCTACACCTTC
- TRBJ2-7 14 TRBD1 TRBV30 CAGGRTGGFDEQYF TGTGCCGGGGGAAGGACAGGGGGCTTCGACGAGCAGTACTTC
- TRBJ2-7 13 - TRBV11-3 CASSFDRDAEQYF TGTGCCAGCAGCTTTGATCGCGATGCCGAGCAGTACTTC
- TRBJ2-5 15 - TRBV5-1 CASREAGAREETQYF TGCGCCAGCAGAGAGGCGGGGGCTCGCGAGGAGACCCAGTACTTC
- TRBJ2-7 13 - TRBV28 CASGAGRSYEQYF TGTGCCAGCGGAGCAGGGCGGTCCTACGAGCAGTACTTC
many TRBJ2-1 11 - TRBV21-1 CARNTDNEQFF TGTGCCAGGAACACTGACAATGAGCAGTTCTTC
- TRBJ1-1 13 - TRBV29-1 CSVRTGTHTEAFF TGCAGCGTACGTACCGGGACACACACTGAAGCTTTCTTT
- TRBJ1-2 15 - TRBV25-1 CASSDGRGTFLGYTF TGTGCCAGCAGTGACGGACGGGGAACATTCCTTGGCTACACCTTC
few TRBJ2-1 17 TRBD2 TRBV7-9 CASSHNLLAGGHNEQFF TGTGCCAGCAGCCACAACCTACTAGCGGGGGGTCACAATGAGCAGTTCTTC
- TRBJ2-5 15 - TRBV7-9 CASSPSRGVRQTQYF TGTGCCAGCAGCCCTAGTCGCGGGGTCCGGCAGACCCAGTACTTC
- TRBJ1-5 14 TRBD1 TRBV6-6 CASYRGLQGKPQHF TGTGCCAGCTATCGAGGTTTACAGGGGAAGCCCCAGCATTTT
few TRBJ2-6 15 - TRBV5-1 CASSPIASGANVLTF TGCGCCAGCAGCCCGATCGCCTCTGGGGCCAACGTCCTGACTTTC
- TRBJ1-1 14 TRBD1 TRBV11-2 CASSLDGTGYEAFF TGTGCCAGCAGCTTAGATGGGACAGGGTATGAAGCTTTCTTT
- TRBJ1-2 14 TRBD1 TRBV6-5 CASRNRDRGYGYTF TGTGCCAGCAGGAACCGGGACAGGGGCTATGGCTACACCTTC
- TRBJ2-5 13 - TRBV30 CAWARDKHETQYF TGTGCCTGGGCCCGGGACAAGCACGAGACCCAGTACTTC
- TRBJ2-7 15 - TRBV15 CATSRDFGSSYEQYF TGTGCCACCAGCAGAGATTTTGGGAGCTCCTACGAGCAGTACTTC
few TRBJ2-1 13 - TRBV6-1 CASLGRDFREQFF TGTGCCAGCCTGGGTAGGGATTTTCGGGAGCAGTTCTTC
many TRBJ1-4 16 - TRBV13 CASSPHQGVTNEKLFF TGTGCCAGCAGCCCACACCAGGGTGTGACTAATGAAAAACTGTTTTTT
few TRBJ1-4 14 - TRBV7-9 CASSLAGSAEKLFF TGTGCCAGCAGCTTAGCAGGGTCTGCCGAAAAACTGTTTTTT
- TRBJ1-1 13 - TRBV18 CASSPRQNTEAFF TGTGCCAGCTCACCACGGCAGAACACTGAAGCTTTCTTT